The 15 T cell receptor beta chains below come from one sample, sequenced in a study of T-cell reconstitution after alpha-beta-depleted transplantation in children. Unique molecular identifiers featured in how the TCRbeta library was prepared. MiXCR, applied by TCRdb to the PCR reads, yields one record per CDR3 protein. The table includes some 830,000 distinct CDR3 sequences, 16% detected once. The sample in question was PBMCs, mostly from graft donor cells, obtained 360 days after TCRalphabeta/CD19-depleted stem cell transplant. These TCRs come from a male patient aged 10-17 years who had a stem cell transplant for acute lymphoblastic leukemia, so the T cells may come from the graft donor.

The rearrangement uses TRBV20-1 and TRBJ2-7; possibly TRBD1 or TRBD2 for D (5 bases each). The V gene lost 6 bases and the J gene lost 8 bases, with 14 bases spanning the gap. The length of the CDR3 is 11 residues. Germline V gene lookup returns CDR1 DFQATT and CDR2 SNEGSKA (reference sequence). The CDR3 coding sequence is TGCAGTGCCGGGGACGGTGGGAAGCAGTACTTC. The encoded protein is CSAGDGGKQYF.

The chain uses TRBV28 and TRBJ2-3, with TRBD2 matching over 11 bases. CDR3 size: 15 residues. Per the germline V gene, CDR1 is MDHEN and CDR2 is SYDVKM. J was trimmed by 2 bases and V by 4 bases; bases with no gene match: 2. CDR3 sequence: CASSYSGRATDTQYF. CDR3 DNA: TGTGCCAGCAGTTATAGCGGGAGGGCCACAGATACGCAGTATTTT.

The chain combines TRBV2 with TRBJ1-5, with 11 positions matching TRBD1. The CDR3 runs 17 residues. J was trimmed by 4 bases and V by 3 bases; bases with no gene match: 8. Germline V lookup: CDR1 SNHLY, CDR2 FYNNEI. The CDR3 DNA follows: TGTGCCAGCAGTGATATGGACAGGGGGCTTGCAAATCAGCCCCAGCATTTT. It translates to CASSDMDRGLANQPQHF. The entire variable domain, with the rest obtained from reference TRBV2 and TRBJ1-5, is as follows: EPEVTQTPSHQVTQMGQEVILRCVPISNHLYFYWYRQILGQKVEFLVSFYNNEISEKSEIFDDQFSVERPDGSNFTLKIRSTKLEDSAMYFCASSDMDRGLANQPQHFGDGTRLSIL.

This chain joins TRBV7-9 and TRBJ2-7, with D possibly called TRBD1 or TRBD2 (6 bases each). CDR1 and CDR2 from the germline V gene are SEHNR and FQNEAQ (reference sequence). The CDR3 extends over 14 amino acids. V was trimmed by 2 bases and J by 4 bases, leaving 12 bases between them. CDR3 in amino acids: CASSLRGDVYEQYF. The CDR3 coding sequence is TGTGCCAGCAGCTTAAGGGGGGACGTTTACGAGCAGTACTTC.

This chain uses TRBV4-1 with TRBJ2-5; D call uncertain. Germline V gene lookup returns CDR1 MGHRA and CDR2 YSYEKL. This CDR3 region has 14 residues. V was pared by 0 bases and J by 7 bases, with 12 bases between. CDR3 in amino acids: CASSQEQLWGTQYF. As DNA, the CDR3 is TGCGCCAGCAGCCAAGAGCAGCTTTGGGGGACCCAGTACTTC.

V and J are TRBV20-1 and TRBJ2-1; TRBD2 matches at 7 bases. The CDR3 runs 16 residues. The germline gives CDR1 DFQATT, CDR2 SNEGSKA (reference sequence). V dropped 3 bases and J dropped 0; count of bases not matched to a gene: 8. As DNA, the CDR3 is TGCAGTGCTAGCGGACTAGGGGTCGGCTCCTACAATGAGCAGTTCTTC. Its translation is CSASGLGVGSYNEQFF.

The sample holds many counts of this clonotype. The chain joins TRBV5-1 to TRBJ2-1, with a tentative D call TRBD1 (5 bases). Germline V CDR1 and CDR2: SGHRS, YFSETQ. This CDR3 is 16 amino acids long. The V and J ends lost 2 bases and 1 base respectively, with 13 bases between them. CDR3 sequence (DNA): TGCGCCAGCAGCTTTATTTTGCAGGGTTCCTACAATGAGCAGTTCTTC. It codes for CASSFILQGSYNEQFF. The full variable domain, completed using reference TRBV5-1 and TRBJ2-1, is KAGVTQTPRYLIKTRGQQVTLSCSPISGHRSVSWYQQTPGQGLQFLFEYFSETQRNKGNFPGRFSGRQFSNSRSEMNVSTLELGDSALYLCASSFILQGSYNEQFFGPGTRLTVL.

This clonotype occurred many times. The rearrangement uses TRBV13 and TRBJ1-1; D is ambiguous. The CDR3 extends over 14 amino acids. Trimming shortened V by 4 bases and J by 3 bases, and 12 bases separated the two germline ends. Looked up from germline, CDR1 is PRHDT and CDR2 is FYEKMQ (reference sequence). The CDR3 DNA follows: TGTGCCAGCAGCTCCCCCCTCCAGGACACTGAAGCTTTCTTT. Translation: CASSSPLQDTEAFF. Complete variable domain (other parts from reference TRBV13 and TRBJ1-1): AAGVIQSPRHLIKEKRETATLKCYPIPRHDTVYWYQQGPGQDPQFLISFYEKMQSDKGSIPDRFSAQQFSDYHSELNMSSLELGDSALYFCASSSPLQDTEAFFGQGTRLTVV.

The sample holds many counts of this clonotype. This rearrangement joins TRBV12-3 or TRBV12-4 to TRBJ2-2, with TRBD2 identical over 8 bases. J was trimmed by 2 bases and V by 4 bases; bases with no gene match: 3. The CDR3 spans 15 residues. This chain's CDR3 is CASSSTSGNTGELFF. The CDR3 DNA reads as TGTGCCAGCAGTTCTACTAGCGGTAACACCGGGGAGCTGTTTTTT.

The chain combines TRBV5-1 with TRBJ2-1; possible D gene TRBD2, 5 bases. V was pared by 3 bases and J by 0 bases, with 10 bases between. Germline lookup yields CDR1 SGHRS and CDR2 YFSETQ. This CDR3 is 15 amino acids long. CDR3: CASSSEVGSYNEQFF. DNA for the CDR3: TGCGCCAGCAGCTCGGAGGTCGGCTCCTACAATGAGCAGTTCTTC.

The chain has TRBV19 and TRBJ1-1; perhaps TRBD1 as D (6 bases). Germline lookup yields CDR1 LNHDA and CDR2 SQIVND (reference sequence). CDR3 length: 15 amino acids. The ends were cut back, 8 bases at V and 4 bases at J, with 20 bases in the middle. The CDR3 DNA sequence: TGTGCCAGTTGGTTAGGGGGACGACGGAGCACTGAAGCTTTCTTT. This codes for CASWLGGRRSTEAFF. The full variable domain, in which reference TRBV19 and TRBJ1-1 provide the parts outside the CDR3, is DGGITQSPKYLFRKEGQNVTLSCEQNLNHDAMYWYRQDPGQGLRLIYYSQIVNDFQKGDIAEGYSVSREKKESFPLTVTSAQKNPTAFYLCASWLGGRRSTEAFFGQGTRLTVV.

J is TRBJ1-1 and V is TRBV20-1; 7 bases align to TRBD1. Germline V gives CDR1 DFQATT, CDR2 SNEGSKA (reference sequence). The CDR3 is 12 residues long. The V gene end was trimmed by 8 bases and the J gene end by 8 bases; junction bases not matched to a gene: 11. The CDR3 loop reads CSTWDSLMEAFF. The CDR3 DNA is TGCAGTACCTGGGACAGCCTCATGGAAGCTTTCTTT.

The chain uses TRBV7-6 and TRBJ2-5; no firm D call. V gave up 5 bases and J gave up 5 bases, with 15 bases separating them. This CDR3 is 14 amino acids long. The V gene's germline CDR1 is SGHVS and CDR2 FNYEAQ. The CDR3 region has the DNA TGTGCCAGCAGCCCCCACGGAGTAAAGGAGACCCAGTACTTC. Protein: CASSPHGVKETQYF.

The chain is built from TRBV7-6 and TRBJ2-7; D unclear. The V end was cut by 4 bases, the J end by 3 bases, with 16 bases between. The CDR3 totals 15 residues. Germline loops: CDR1 SGHVS, CDR2 FNYEAQ. The CDR3 here is CASSSVKGSFYEQYF. The CDR3 nucleotides read TGTGCCAGCAGCTCAGTGAAAGGGTCCTTCTACGAGCAGTACTTC.

This clonotype was seen ten or more times. The gene calls are TRBV5-5 and TRBJ2-5; 10 nucleotides match TRBD1. Unmatched junction bases numbered 3, after V lost 3 bases and J lost 1 base. CDR3 length equals 15 residues. Germline values: CDR1 SGHKS, CDR2 YYEKEE (reference sequence). This chain's CDR3 is CASSWTGGRQETQYF. The DNA of the CDR3 is TGTGCCAGCAGCTGGACAGGGGGTCGCCAAGAGACCCAGTACTTC. The variable domain in full, completed from reference TRBV5-5 and TRBJ2-5, reads DAGVTQSPTHLIKTRGQQVTLRCSPISGHKSVSWYQQVLGQGPQFIFQYYEKEERGRGNFPDRFSARQFPNYSSELNVNALLLGDSALYLCASSWTGGRQETQYFGPGTRLLVL.